This TCR beta chain was identified during a study of beta chain features in type 1 diabetes. The CDR3 covers 17 residues. With 5 bases removed from V and 3 bases from J, the gap between germline ends came to 17 bases. Germline assignment: CDR1 SEHNR and CDR2 FQNEAQ (reference sequence). Study results and limitations: In type 1 diabetes patients, VDJ junctions had fewer insertions; deletions at these junctions were more frequent. Moderately but significantly shorter TCRB CDR3s were found in Type 1 diabetes patients in all four CD4+ subsets. Sequencing used cDNA, and cells with high TCR expression could therefore be over-represented. Comparison showed that naive, central memory and Treg TCRB repertoires appeared more similar among patients than among healthy donors.

The authors sorted CD4+ naive, central memory, regulatory and stem cell-like memory cells via CD45RO/CCR7/CD25/CD127/CD95/CD27. This clone was found a few times. The antigen remains unidentified. The sequenced template was cDNA made from the entire isolated RNA. The protocol was immunoSEQ multiplex PCR, while the TCRdb copy is restricted to in-frame clones and leaves out a portion. The sample lists 160,000 or so clones; around 9.7% were seen once. Sequencing used central memory CD4+ T cells from blood. This receptor was identified in a young woman with type 1 diabetes. The chain carries TRBV7-9 and TRBJ2-6; maybe TRBD1 (6 bases). CDR3: CASSHSDRSLGANVLTF. In nucleotides, the CDR3 is TGTGCCAGCAGCCACTCCGACAGGTCGCTTGGGGCCAACGTCCTGACTTTC. The variable domain in full, with the rest retrieved from reference TRBV7-9 and TRBJ2-6, is DTGVSQNPRHKITKRGQNVTFRCDPISEHNRLYWYRQTLGQGPEFLTYFQNEAQLEKSRLLSDRFSAERPKGSFSTLEIQRTEQGDSAMYLCASSHSDRSLGANVLTFGAGSRLTVL.